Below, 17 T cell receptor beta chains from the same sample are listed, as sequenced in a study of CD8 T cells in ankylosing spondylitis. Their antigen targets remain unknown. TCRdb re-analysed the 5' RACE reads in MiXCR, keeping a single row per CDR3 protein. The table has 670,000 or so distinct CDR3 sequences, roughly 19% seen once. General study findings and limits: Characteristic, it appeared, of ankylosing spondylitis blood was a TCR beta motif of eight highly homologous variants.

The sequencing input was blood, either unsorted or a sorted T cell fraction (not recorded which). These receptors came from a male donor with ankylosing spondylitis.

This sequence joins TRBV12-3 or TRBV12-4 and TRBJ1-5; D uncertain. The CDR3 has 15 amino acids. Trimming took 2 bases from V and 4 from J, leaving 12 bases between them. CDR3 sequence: CASSLFGGSNQPQHF. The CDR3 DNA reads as TGTGCCAGCAGTTTATTTGGCGGCAGTAATCAGCCCCAGCATTTT.

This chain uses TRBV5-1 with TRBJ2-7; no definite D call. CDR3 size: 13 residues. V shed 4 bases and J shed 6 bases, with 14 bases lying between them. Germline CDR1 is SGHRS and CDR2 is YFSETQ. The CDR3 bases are TGCGCCAGCAGCCTCCAAAGTGTGGGCGAGCAGTACTTC. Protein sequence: CASSLQSVGEQYF.

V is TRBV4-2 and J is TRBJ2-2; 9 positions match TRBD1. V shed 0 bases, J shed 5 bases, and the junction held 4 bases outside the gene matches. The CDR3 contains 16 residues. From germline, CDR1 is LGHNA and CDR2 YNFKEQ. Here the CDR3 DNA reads TGTGCCAGCAGCCAAGAGGGGACAGGGTGGACCGGGGAGCTGTTTTTT. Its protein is CASSQEGTGWTGELFF.

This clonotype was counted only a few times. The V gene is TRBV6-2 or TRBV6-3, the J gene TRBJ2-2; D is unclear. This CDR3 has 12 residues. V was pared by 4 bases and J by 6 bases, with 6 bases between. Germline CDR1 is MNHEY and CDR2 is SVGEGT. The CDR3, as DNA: TGTGCCAGCAGTTTCCAGTCCGGGGAGCTGTTTTTT. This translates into CASSFQSGELFF.

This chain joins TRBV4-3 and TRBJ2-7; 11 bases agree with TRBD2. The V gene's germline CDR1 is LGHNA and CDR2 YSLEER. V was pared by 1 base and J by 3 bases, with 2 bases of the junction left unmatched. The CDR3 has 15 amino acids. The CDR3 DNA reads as TGCGCCAGCAGCCAAGTTCTAGCGGGAGGCTACGAGCAGTACTTC. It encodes CASSQVLAGGYEQYF.

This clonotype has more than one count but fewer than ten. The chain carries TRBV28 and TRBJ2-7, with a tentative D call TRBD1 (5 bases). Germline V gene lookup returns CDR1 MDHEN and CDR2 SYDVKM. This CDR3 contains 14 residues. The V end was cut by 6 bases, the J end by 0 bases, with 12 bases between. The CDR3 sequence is CASSPYRNSYEQYF. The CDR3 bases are TGTGCCAGCAGCCCGTACAGGAACTCCTACGAGCAGTACTTC.

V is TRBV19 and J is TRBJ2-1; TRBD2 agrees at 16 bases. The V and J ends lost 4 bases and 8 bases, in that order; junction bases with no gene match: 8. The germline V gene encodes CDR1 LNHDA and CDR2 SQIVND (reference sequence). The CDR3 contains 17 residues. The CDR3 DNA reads TGTGCCAGTAGTACCGGGACTAGCGGGAGGGTTGTCGATGAGCAGTTCTTC. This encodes CASSTGTSGRVVDEQFF.

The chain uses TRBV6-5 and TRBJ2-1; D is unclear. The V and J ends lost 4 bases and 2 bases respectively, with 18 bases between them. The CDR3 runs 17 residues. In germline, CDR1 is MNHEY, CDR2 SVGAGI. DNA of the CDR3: TGTGCCAGCAGTTCTCATCAAGGTAGCCCCCCCTACAATGAGCAGTTCTTC. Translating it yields CASSSHQGSPPYNEQFF.

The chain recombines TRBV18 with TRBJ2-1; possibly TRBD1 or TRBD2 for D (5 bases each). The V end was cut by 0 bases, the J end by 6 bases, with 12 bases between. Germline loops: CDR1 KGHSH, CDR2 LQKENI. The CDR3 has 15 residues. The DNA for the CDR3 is TGTGCCAGCTCACCACCGGACACCCGGGGCAATGAGCAGTTCTTC. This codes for CASSPPDTRGNEQFF.

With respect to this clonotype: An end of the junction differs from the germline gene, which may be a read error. DNA for the CDR3: TGTGCCAGCAGTTTGCGGACAGGCCCGAAGACCGGGGAGCTGTTTTTT. Translation gives CASSLRTGPKTGELFF. The chain links TRBV28 to TRBJ2-2; 7 bases are a match to TRBD1. The length of the CDR3 is 16 residues. The germline CDR1 and CDR2 sequences are MDHEN and SYDVKM. Based on the CDR3 plus reference TRBV28 and TRBJ2-2, the full variable domain is DVKVTQSSRYLVKRTGEKVFLECVQDMDHENMFWYRQDPGLGLRLIYFSYDVKMKEKGDIPEGYSVSREKKERFSLILESASTNQTSMYLCASSLRTGPKTGELFFGEGSRLTVL.

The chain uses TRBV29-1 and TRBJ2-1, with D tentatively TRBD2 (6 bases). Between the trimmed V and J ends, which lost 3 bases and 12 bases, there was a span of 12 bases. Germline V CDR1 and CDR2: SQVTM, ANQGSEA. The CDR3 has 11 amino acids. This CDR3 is CSVETGVGQFF. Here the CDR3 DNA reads TGCAGCGTTGAGACGGGGGTAGGGCAGTTCTTC.

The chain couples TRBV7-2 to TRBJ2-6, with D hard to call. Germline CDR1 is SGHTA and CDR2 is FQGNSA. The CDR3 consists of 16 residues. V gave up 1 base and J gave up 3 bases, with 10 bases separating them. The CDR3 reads CASSLGLGFGANVLTF. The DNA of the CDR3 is TGTGCCAGCAGCTTAGGGCTAGGGTTTGGGGCCAACGTCCTGACTTTC.

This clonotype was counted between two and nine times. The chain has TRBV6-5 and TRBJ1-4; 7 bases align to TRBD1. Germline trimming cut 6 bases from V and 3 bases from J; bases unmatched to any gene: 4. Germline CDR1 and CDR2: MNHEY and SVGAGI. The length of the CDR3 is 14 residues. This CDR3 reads CASRYRGPNEKLFF. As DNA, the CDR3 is TGTGCCAGCAGGTACAGGGGTCCTAATGAAAAACTGTTTTTT.

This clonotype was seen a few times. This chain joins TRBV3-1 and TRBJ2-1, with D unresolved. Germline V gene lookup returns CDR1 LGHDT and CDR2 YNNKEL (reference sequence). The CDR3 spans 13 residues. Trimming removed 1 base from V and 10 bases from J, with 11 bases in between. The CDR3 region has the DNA TGTGCCAGCAGCCAAGGGACGAAGACAGAGCAGTTCTTC. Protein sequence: CASSQGTKTEQFF.

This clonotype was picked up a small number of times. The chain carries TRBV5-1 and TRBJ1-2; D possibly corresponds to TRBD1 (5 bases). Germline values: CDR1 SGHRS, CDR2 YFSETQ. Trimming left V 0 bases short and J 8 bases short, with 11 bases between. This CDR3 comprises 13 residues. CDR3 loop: CASSLEDSNGYTF. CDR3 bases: TGCGCCAGCAGCTTGGAAGACAGCAACGGCTACACCTTC. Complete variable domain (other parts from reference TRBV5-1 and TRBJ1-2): KAGVTQTPRYLIKTRGQQVTLSCSPISGHRSVSWYQQTPGQGLQFLFEYFSETQRNKGNFPGRFSGRQFSNSRSEMNVSTLELGDSALYLCASSLEDSNGYTFGSGTRLTVV.

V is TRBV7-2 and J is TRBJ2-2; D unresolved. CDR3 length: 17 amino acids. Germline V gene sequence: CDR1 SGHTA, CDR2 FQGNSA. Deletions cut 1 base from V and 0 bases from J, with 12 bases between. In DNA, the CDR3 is TGTGCCAGCAGCTTAGTTCCCAGCGCAACGAACACCGGGGAGCTGTTTTTT. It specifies CASSLVPSATNTGELFF.

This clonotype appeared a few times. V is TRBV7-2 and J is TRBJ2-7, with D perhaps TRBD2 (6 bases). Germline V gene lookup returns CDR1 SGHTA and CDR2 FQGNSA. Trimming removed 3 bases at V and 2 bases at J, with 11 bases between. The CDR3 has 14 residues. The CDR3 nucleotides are TGTGCCAGCAGCTTTAGCGGATACCCCTACGAGCAGTACTTC. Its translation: CASSFSGYPYEQYF. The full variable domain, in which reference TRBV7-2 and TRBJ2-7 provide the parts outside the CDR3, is GAGVSQSPSNKVTEKGKDVELRCDPISGHTALYWYRQSLGQGLEFLIYFQGNSAPDKSGLPSDRFSAERTGGSVSTLTIQRTQQEDSAVYLCASSFSGYPYEQYFGPGTRLTVT.